This TCR beta chain stems from a study of blood T cells in healthy people across ages. Findings and caveats of the study: Roughly linearly, TCR beta diversity per million T cells fell as age increased.

V was trimmed by 3 bases and J by 7 bases, leaving 9 bases between them. CDR1 is LGHDT and CDR2 is YNNKEL in the germline V gene (reference sequence). The CDR3 consists of 12 residues. Through a sample-barcoded 5' primer and a J-beta primer mix, a second PCR was run for roughly 7 to 12 cycles. Each CDR3 protein is one row after TCRdb ran MiXCR on the 5' RACE reads. The sample has over 1,300,000 distinct CDR3 sequences, approximately 60% seen once. Each of the donors had roughly 9.3 milliliters of peripheral blood drawn into EDTA-treated Vacutainer tubes. Total RNA, at least 6 micrograms per sample, came from PBMCs. About this clonotype itself: Its antigen remains unidentified.

The clonotype comes from a man aged 18 to 29 in good health. This chain uses TRBV3-1 with TRBJ1-1; D call uncertain. The sample taken for sequencing was blood. CDR3 sequence: CASSHQSIEAFF. The CDR3, as DNA: TGTGCCAGCAGCCACCAATCTATTGAAGCTTTCTTT.